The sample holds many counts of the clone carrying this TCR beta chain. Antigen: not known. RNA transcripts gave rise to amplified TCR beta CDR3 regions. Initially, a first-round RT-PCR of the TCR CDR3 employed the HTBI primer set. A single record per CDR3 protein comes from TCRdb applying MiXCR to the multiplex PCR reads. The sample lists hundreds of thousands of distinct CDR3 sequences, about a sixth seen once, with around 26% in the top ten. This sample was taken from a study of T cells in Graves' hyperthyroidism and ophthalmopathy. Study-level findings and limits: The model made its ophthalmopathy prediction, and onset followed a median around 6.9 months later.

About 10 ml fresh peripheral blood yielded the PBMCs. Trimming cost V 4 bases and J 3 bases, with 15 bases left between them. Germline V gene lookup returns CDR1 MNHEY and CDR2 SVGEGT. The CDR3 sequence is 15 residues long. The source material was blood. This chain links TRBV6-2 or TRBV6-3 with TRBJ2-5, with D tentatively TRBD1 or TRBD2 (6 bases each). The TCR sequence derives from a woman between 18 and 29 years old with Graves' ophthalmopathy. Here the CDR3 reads CASSFFGGDKETQYF. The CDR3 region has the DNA TGTGCCAGCAGTTTCTTTGGAGGGGACAAAGAGACCCAGTACTTC.